These 16 T cell receptor beta chains were sequenced from one sample in a study of diagnostic markers for celiac disease. From the reads, TCRdb lists one entry per CDR3 protein and no DNA. The table counts around 8,000 distinct CDR3 sequences; approximately 5.8% lies in the top ten. Sequenced: either unsorted cells or a sorted T cell fraction (not recorded which). All receptors derive from a human donor. This table probably holds off-target reads from a library built for another chain.

This clonotype registers medium-sized by frequency. This chain links TRBV24-1 with TRBJ2-1; TCRdb picks TRBD2, but there is no DNA to check that call. The CDR3 totals 15 residues. Germline V lookup: CDR1 KGHDR, CDR2 SFDVKD. The CDR3 loop is CATSRSGGGYNEQFF.

According to its frequency, this clonotype is medium-sized (0.01 to 0.1%). The chain recombines TRBV28 with TRBJ2-7; as DNA is missing, the TRBD1 call by TCRdb cannot be tested. The CDR3 covers 12 residues. In germline, CDR1 is MDHEN, CDR2 SYDVKM. This CDR3 reads CASSLFKMRPNF.

V and J are TRBV4-1 and TRBJ2-3; without DNA, the TCRdb call of TRBD2 cannot be checked. The V gene's germline CDR1 is MGHRA and CDR2 YSYEKL. This CDR3 is built from 16 residues. The CDR3 loop reads CASSQVLALWVDTQYF.

This clonotype counts as medium-sized by frequency. The chain has TRBV5-1 and TRBJ1-3. The CDR3 spans 15 residues. From germline, CDR1 is SGHRS and CDR2 YFSETQ. The CDR3: CASSFGQDSGNTIYF.

The genes are TRBV7-2 and TRBJ2-3; the D call of TRBD2 rests on TCRdb alone, since no DNA is present to check it. Germline lookup yields CDR1 SGHTA and CDR2 FQGNSA. CDR3 size: 16 residues. CDR3 protein: CASSLTGLAGMDTQYF. The whole variable domain, filled in from reference TRBV7-2 and TRBJ2-3, reads GAGVSQSPSNKVTEKGKDVELRCDPISGHTALYWYRQSLGQGLEFLIYFQGNSAPDKSGLPSDRFSAERTGGSVSTLTIQRTQQEDSAVYLCASSLTGLAGMDTQYFGPGTRLTVL.

This clonotype shows up as medium-sized by frequency. The rearrangement uses TRBV30 and TRBJ1-1. From germline, CDR1 is GTSNPN and CDR2 SVGIG (reference sequence). The CDR3 is made up of 14 amino acids. CDR3 protein: CACKRGGVRWEAFF. Based on the CDR3 plus reference TRBV30 and TRBJ1-1, the full variable domain is SQTIHQWPATLVQPVGSPLSLECTVEGTSNPNLYWYRQAAGRGLQLLFYSVGIGQISSEVPQNLSASRPQDRQFILSSKKLLLSDSGFYLCACKRGGVRWEAFFGQGTRLTVV.

This chain joins TRBV7-2 and TRBJ1-4. The CDR3 loop spans 14 amino acids. Germline V gives CDR1 SGHTA, CDR2 FQGNSA. CDR3 loop: CASSLEDRVGKLFF.

This clonotype is called medium-sized (0.01 to 0.1%) based on its frequency. The genes are TRBV7-2 and TRBJ2-5. Germline CDR1 SGHTA, CDR2 FQGNSA. The CDR3 totals 12 residues. The CDR3 protein is CASSFLRETQYF.

The chain is built from TRBV20-1 and TRBJ1-3; TCRdb gives TRBD1 as the D gene, but with no DNA this cannot be confirmed. CDR3 size: 21 residues. Germline-derived CDR1 and CDR2 are DFQATT and SNEGSKA (reference sequence). The CDR3 loop reads CSARDPNSGTEGLFSGNTIYF.

This clonotype shows up as large by frequency. This chain links TRBV12-3 or TRBV12-4 with TRBJ1-1. The CDR3 has 12 amino acids. The CDR3 protein is CASSLVNTEAFF.

This chain uses TRBV5-1 with TRBJ2-7; without DNA, the TCRdb call of TRBD2 cannot be checked. Germline V gives CDR1 SGHRS, CDR2 YFSETQ. The CDR3 sequence is 15 residues long. This CDR3 reads CASSSLLAGTHEQYF.

The chain carries TRBV5-1 and TRBJ2-3; without DNA, the TCRdb call of TRBD1 cannot be checked. The germline gives CDR1 SGHRS, CDR2 YFSETQ. The CDR3 is 14 residues long. CDR3 loop: CASSSRGDGSTQYF.

By frequency, this clonotype registers medium-sized. J is TRBJ1-5 and V is TRBV12-3 or TRBV12-4; TCRdb proposes TRBD1, but this gene call is untestable without DNA. The CDR3 sequence is 13 residues long. CDR3: CASRPTAIGPQHF.

Measured by frequency, this clonotype is medium-sized. The rearrangement links TRBV28 to TRBJ2-3; TCRdb's D gene call, TRBD2, goes unchecked for lack of DNA. From germline, CDR1 is MDHEN and CDR2 SYDVKM. CDR3 length: 21 residues. CDR3: CASSFHPLRIAGRTETDTQYF.

The chain combines TRBV12-3 or TRBV12-4 with TRBJ1-3. The CDR3 length is 17 residues. CDR3 in amino acids: CASSLSAGEDSGNTIYF.

The CDR3 is CASSFLPEDTARGYTF. The chain has TRBV12-3 or TRBV12-4 and TRBJ1-2; with no DNA, the TCRdb D assignment of TRBD1 cannot be verified. The CDR3 length is 16 residues.